The 10 T cell receptor beta chains reported below all come from one sample, sequenced in a study of blood T cell repertoires in COVID-19. This table comes from immunoSEQ multiplex PCR, and its TCRdb copy is limited to in-frame clones, with some not included. Seen here are some 33,000 clones, 65% to 90% observed once, and the top ten hold roughly 13%. The specimen was peripheral blood. Source of these receptors: a human donor in a cohort sampled during active COVID-19.

The V call is TRBV4-2, the J call TRBJ2-7; 7 nucleotides line up with TRBD1. The CDR3 has 16 amino acids. Germline trimming cut 2 bases from V and 0 bases from J; bases unmatched to any gene: 7. Germline-derived CDR1 and CDR2 are LGHNA and YNFKEQ. Here the CDR3 DNA reads TGTGCCAGCAGCCAATTTCAGGGGGAGAGCTCCTACGAGCAGTACTTC. This translates into CASSQFQGESSYEQYF.

The V call is TRBV10-3, the J call TRBJ1-6, with D uncertain. This CDR3 spans 14 amino acids. V lost 2 bases and J lost 8, with 10 bases in between. Germline CDR1 and CDR2: ENHRY and SYGVKD. The CDR3: CAISERGIHSPLHF. CDR3 in DNA: TGTGCCATCAGTGAGCGGGGTATCCATTCACCCCTCCACTTT.

The rearrangement uses TRBV6-5 and TRBJ1-5; 7 bases map to TRBD1. Unmatched junction bases numbered 4, after V lost 5 bases and J lost 3 bases. The length of the CDR3 is 14 residues. From germline, CDR1 is MNHEY and CDR2 SVGAGI. CDR3 loop: CASSNTGDNQPQHF. CDR3 sequence (DNA): TGTGCCAGCAGTAACACAGGGGACAATCAGCCCCAGCATTTT.

V gene TRBV6-1 combines with J gene TRBJ1-1; D uncertain. The CDR3 covers 12 residues. Deletions cut 0 bases from V and 4 bases from J, with 3 bases between. Germline values: CDR1 MNHNS, CDR2 SASEGT. The DNA for the CDR3 is TGTGCCAGCAGTGAAGCGAGCACTGAAGCTTTCTTT. It specifies CASSEASTEAFF.

CDR3 residues: CASSLGNRPTDTQYF. The CDR3 DNA is TGCGCCAGCAGCTTGGGGAACAGACCCACAGATACGCAGTATTTT. The chain combines TRBV5-1 with TRBJ2-3; D is unclear. The germline V gene encodes CDR1 SGHRS and CDR2 YFSETQ. The ends were cut back, 0 bases at V and 2 bases at J, with 10 bases in the middle. The CDR3 has 15 residues. Supplemented by reference TRBV5-1 and TRBJ2-3, the full variable domain reads KAGVTQTPRYLIKTRGQQVTLSCSPISGHRSVSWYQQTPGQGLQFLFEYFSETQRNKGNFPGRFSGRQFSNSRSEMNVSTLELGDSALYLCASSLGNRPTDTQYFGPGTRLTVL.

This chain uses TRBV7-2 with TRBJ2-1; 7 bases map to TRBD2. Looked up from germline, CDR1 is SGHTA and CDR2 is FQGNSA. V was clipped by 5 bases and J by 10 bases; unmatched bases: 11. The CDR3 is made up of 14 amino acids. The CDR3 sequence is CASSPWTSRPEQFF. DNA of the CDR3: TGTGCCAGCAGCCCTTGGACTAGTCGTCCGGAGCAGTTCTTC.

The chain links TRBV2 to TRBJ1-1; the D is unclear. The CDR3 contains 12 residues. V lost 7 bases and J lost 4, with 10 bases in between. Germline V gives CDR1 SNHLY, CDR2 FYNNEI. This CDR3 reads CASMREFTEAFF. CDR3 nucleotides: TGTGCCAGCATGCGGGAGTTCACTGAAGCTTTCTTT.

This clone has just a few counts. This sequence joins TRBV7-2 and TRBJ2-7; 8 bases agree with TRBD2. The CDR3 has 14 amino acids. In germline, CDR1 is SGHTA, CDR2 FQGNSA. The V gene end was trimmed by 3 bases and the J gene end by 6 bases; junction bases not matched to a gene: 7. In DNA form, the CDR3 reads TGTGCCAGCAGCTTCAGCGGGGGCCCAGCCGAGCAGTACTTC. Translation: CASSFSGGPAEQYF.

This chain links TRBV5-1 with TRBJ1-3, with a tentative D call TRBD1 (5 bases). Germline CDR1 SGHRS, CDR2 YFSETQ. V lost 4 bases and J 1 base, leaving 9 bases between the germline ends. The CDR3 is 14 residues long. Written as DNA, the CDR3 is TGCGCCAGCAGCCTGACAGTTTCTGGAAACACCATATATTTT. Translated, it gives CASSLTVSGNTIYF.

The V gene is TRBV10-3, the J gene TRBJ2-1, with a possible D match to TRBD2 (5 bases). Germline CDR1 and CDR2: ENHRY and SYGVKD. V was pared by 2 bases and J by 4 bases, with 6 bases between. This CDR3 comprises 13 residues. In DNA form, the CDR3 reads TGTGCCATCAGTGAGCGGACTTACAATGAGCAGTTCTTC. Protein: CAISERTYNEQFF.